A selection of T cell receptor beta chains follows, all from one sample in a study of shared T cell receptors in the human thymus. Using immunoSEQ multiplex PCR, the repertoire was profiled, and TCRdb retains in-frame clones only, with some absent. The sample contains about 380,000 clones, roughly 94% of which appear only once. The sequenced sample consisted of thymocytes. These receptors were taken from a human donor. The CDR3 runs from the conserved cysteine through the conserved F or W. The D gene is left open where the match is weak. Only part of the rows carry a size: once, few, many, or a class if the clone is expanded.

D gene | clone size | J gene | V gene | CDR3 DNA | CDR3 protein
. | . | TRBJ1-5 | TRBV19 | TGTGCCAGTAGTTCCGGCCTAAGCAATCAGCCCCAGCATTTT | CASSSGLSNQPQHF
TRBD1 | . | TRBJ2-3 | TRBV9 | TGTGCCAGCAGCCTCGAGAGGGGACAGTCGTCCACAGATACGCAGTATTTT | CASSLERGQSSTDTQYF
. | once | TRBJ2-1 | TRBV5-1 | TGCGCCAGCAGTGCTGCTGCTGCCCCCTACAATGAGCAGTTCTTC | CASSAAAAPYNEQFF
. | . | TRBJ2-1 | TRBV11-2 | TGTGCCAGCAGTCCAGAGAGGGCGGTGGATGAGCAGTTCTTC | CASSPERAVDEQFF
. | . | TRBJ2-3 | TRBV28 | TGTGCCAGCAGGCCAGGCGGGCGGCAACAATATAGCACAGATACGCAGTATTTT | CASRPGGRQQYSTDTQYF
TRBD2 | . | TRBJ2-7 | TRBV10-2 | TGCGCCACCGCGGGAGGGGGGAGCTACGAGCAGTACTTC | CATAGGGSYEQYF
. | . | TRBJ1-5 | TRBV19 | TGTGCCTCACATTTAGCGCCGGGACACGGGGAGGGGAGCAATCAGCCCCAGCATTTT | CASHLAPGHGEGSNQPQHF
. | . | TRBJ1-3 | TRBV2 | TGTGCCAGCTCAGAGGGAGCCTCTGGAAACACCATATATTTT | CASSEGASGNTIYF
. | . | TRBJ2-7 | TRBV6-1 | TGTGTCGTCCGGCAGGGTGCGTTTTACGAGCAGTACTTC | CVVRQGAFYEQYF
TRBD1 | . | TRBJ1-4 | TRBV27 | TGTGCCAGCAGTGGGGACAGGCCCAAGGGGAATGAAAAACTGTTTTTT | CASSGDRPKGNEKLFF